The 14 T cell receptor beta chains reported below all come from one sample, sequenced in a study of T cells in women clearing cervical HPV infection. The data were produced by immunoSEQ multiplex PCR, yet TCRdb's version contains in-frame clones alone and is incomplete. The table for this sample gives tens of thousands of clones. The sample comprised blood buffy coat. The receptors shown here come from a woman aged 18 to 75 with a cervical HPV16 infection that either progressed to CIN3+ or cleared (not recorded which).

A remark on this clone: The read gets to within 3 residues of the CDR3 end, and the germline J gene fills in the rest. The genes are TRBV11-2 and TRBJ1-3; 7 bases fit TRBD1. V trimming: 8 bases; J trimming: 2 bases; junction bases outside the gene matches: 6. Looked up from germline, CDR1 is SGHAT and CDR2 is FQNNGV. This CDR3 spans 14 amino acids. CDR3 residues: CASGNDRAGNTIYF. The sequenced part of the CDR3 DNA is TGTGCCAGCGGTAACGACAGGGCTGGAAACACC. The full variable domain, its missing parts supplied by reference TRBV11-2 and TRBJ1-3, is EAGVAQSPRYKIIEKRQSVAFWCNPISGHATLYWYQQILGQGPKLLIQFQNNGVVDDSQLPKDRFSAERLKGVDSTLKIQPAKLEDSAVYLCASGNDRAGNTIYFGEGSWLTVV.

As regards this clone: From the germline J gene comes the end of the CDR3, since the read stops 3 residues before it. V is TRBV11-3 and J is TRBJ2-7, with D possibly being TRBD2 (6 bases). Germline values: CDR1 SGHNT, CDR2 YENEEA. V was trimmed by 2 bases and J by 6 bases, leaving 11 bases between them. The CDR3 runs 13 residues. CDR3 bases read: TGTGCCAGCAGCTTATATGGAGGGTTCGAG. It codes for CASSLYGGFE. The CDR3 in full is CASSLYGGFEQYF.

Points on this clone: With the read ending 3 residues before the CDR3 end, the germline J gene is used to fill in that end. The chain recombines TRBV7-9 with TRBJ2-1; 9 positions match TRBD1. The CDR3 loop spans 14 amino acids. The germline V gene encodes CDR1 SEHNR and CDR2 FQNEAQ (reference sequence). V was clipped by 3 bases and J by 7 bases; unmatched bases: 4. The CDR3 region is CASSLGTGWNEQFF. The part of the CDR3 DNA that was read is TGTGCCAGCAGCTTGGGGACAGGGTGGAATGAG.

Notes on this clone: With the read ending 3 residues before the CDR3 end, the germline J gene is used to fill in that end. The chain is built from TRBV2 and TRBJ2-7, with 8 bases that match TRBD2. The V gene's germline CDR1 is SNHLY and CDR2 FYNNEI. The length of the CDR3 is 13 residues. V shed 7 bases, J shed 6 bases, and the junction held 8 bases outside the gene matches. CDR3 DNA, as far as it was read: TGTGCCAGCACCCCGCGGGGGGCGGGCGAG. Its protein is CASTPRGAGE. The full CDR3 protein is CASTPRGAGEQYF.

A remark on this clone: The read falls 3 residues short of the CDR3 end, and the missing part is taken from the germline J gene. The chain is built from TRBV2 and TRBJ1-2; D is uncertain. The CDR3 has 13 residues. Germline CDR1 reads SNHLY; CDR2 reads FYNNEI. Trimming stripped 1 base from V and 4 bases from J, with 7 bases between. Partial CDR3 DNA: TGTGCCAGCAGTGAAGTTGTCCTCTATGGC. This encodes CASSEVVLYG. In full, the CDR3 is CASSEVVLYGYTF.

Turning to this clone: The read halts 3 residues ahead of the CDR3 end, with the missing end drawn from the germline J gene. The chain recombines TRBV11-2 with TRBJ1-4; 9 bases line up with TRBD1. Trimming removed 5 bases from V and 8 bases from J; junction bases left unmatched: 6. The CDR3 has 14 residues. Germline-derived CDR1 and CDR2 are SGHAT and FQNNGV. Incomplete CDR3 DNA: TGTGCCAGCAGCATACAGGGGGCTCGGGAAAAA. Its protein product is CASSIQGAREK. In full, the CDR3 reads CASSIQGAREKLFF.

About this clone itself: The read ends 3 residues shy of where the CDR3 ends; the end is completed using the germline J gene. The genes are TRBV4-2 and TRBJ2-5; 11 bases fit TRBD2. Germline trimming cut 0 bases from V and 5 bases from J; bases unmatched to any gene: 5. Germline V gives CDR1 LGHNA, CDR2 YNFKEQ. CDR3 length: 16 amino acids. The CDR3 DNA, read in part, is TGTGCCAGCAGCCAAGATTTTAGCGGGGGGGCCGAGACC. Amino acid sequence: CASSQDFSGGAET. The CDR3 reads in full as CASSQDFSGGAETQYF.

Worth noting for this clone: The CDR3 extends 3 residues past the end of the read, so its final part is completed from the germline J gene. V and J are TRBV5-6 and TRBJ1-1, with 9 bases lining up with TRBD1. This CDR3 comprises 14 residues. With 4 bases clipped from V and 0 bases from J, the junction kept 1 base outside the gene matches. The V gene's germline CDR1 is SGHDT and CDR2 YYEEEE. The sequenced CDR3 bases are TGTGCCAGCAGCCGGACAGGGGTGAACACTGAA. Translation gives CASSRTGVNTE. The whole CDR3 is CASSRTGVNTEAFF.

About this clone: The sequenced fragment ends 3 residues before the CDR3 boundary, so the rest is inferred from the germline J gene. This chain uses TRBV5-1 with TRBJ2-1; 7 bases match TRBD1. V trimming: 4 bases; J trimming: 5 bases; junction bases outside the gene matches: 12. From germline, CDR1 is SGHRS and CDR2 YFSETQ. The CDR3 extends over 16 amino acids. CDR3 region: CASSRYDRELHNEQFF. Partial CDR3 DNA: TGCGCCAGCAGCCGATATGACAGGGAATTACACAATGAG.

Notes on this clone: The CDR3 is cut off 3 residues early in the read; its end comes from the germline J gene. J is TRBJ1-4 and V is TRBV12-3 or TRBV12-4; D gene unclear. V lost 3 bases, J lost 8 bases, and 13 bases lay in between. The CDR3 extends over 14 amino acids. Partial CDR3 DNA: TGTGCCAGCAGTTTTCAGGCTGGATGGGAAAAA. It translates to CASSFQAGWEK. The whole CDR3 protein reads CASSFQAGWEKLFF.

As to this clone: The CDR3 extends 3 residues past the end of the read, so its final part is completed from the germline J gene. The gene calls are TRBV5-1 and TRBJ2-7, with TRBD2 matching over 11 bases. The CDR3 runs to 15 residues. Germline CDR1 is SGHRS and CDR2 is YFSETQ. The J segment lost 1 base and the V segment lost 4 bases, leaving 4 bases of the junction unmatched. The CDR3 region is CASSPRTSGSYEQYF. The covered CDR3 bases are TGCGCCAGCAGCCCTCGGACTAGCGGGTCCTACGAG.

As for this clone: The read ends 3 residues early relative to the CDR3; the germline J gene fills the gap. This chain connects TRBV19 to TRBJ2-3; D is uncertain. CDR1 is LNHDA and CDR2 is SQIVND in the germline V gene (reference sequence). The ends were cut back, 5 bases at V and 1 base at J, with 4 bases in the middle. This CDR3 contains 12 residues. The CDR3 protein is CASSLGTDTQYF. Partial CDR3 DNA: TGTGCCAGTAGTCTTGGCACAGATACG.

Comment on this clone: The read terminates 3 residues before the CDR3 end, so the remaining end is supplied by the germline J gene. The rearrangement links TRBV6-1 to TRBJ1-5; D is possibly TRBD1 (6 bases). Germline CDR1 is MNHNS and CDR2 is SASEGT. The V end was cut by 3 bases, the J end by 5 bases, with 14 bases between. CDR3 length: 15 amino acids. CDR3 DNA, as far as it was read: TGTGCCAGCAGTGACCGAACAGGGATTGATCAGCCC. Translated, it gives CASSDRTGIDQP. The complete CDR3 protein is CASSDRTGIDQPQHF.

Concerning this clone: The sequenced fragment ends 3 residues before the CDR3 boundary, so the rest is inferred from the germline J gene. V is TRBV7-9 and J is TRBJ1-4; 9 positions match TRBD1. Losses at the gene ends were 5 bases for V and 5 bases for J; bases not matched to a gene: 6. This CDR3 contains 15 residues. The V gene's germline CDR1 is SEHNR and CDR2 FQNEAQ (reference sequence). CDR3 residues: CASSPDRGKNEKLFF. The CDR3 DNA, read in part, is TGTGCCAGCAGCCCCGACAGGGGGAAGAATGAAAAA.